This TCR beta chain was sequenced in a study of OX40 agonist ivuxolimab in advanced cancers. Study in general: Head and neck, renal cell, melanoma or hepatocellular carcinoma were the cancers that dose-escalation patients had. Partial responses occurred in three patients (one hepatocellular carcinoma, two cutaneous melanoma).

Study-level points and caveats: Within 6 weeks, CD4+ and CD8+ blood T cells expanded clonally at 0.1 to 3.0 mg/kg.

As to this clone: Its antigen remains unknown.

This CDR3 region has 14 residues. The germline V and J ends were trimmed by 1 base and 6 bases, with 10 bases remaining between them. The germline gives CDR1 SGHAT, CDR2 FQNNGV. TCRdb's table, derived via immunoSEQ multiplex PCR, lists solely in-frame clones and lacks some. This sample carries about 25,000 clones, about 86% of them seen once, and the ten largest clones take approximately 15%. This sequence originates from an adult with an advanced solid tumor such as melanoma, head and neck, liver or kidney cancer. This chain joins TRBV11-2 and TRBJ2-1; D ambiguous. The material sequenced was CD4+ or CD8+ T cells sorted from blood, taken in a trial of the OX40 agonist ivuxolimab. The CDR3 spells CASSLAGRSNEQFF. The CDR3 region has the DNA TGTGCCAGCAGCTTAGCAGGACGTTCCAATGAGCAGTTCTTC.